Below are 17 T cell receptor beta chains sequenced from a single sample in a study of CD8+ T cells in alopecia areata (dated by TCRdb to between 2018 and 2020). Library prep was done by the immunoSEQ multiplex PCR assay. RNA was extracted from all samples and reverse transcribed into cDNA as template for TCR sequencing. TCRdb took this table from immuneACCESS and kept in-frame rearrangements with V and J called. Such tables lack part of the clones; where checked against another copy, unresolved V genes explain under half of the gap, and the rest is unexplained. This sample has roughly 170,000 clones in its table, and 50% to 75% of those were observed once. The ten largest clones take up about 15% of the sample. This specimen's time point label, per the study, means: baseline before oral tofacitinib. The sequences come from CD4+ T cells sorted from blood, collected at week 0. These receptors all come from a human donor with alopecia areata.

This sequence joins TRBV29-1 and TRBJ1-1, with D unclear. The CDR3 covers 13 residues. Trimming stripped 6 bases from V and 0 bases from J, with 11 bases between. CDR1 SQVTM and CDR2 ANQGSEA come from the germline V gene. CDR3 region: CSVFTAMNTEAFF. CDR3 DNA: TGCAGCGTCTTCACAGCGATGAACACTGAAGCTTTCTTT.

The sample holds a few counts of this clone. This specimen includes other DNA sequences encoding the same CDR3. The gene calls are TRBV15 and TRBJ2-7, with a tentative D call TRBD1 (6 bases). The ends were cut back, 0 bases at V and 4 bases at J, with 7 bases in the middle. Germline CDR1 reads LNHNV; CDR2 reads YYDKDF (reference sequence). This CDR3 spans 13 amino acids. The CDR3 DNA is TGTGCCACCAGCAGAGATAGGGGGTACGAGCAGTACTTC. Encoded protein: CATSRDRGYEQYF.

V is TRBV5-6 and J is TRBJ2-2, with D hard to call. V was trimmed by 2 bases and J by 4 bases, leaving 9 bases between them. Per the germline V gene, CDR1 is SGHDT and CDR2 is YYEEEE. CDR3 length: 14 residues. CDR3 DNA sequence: TGTGCCAGCAGCTTCGTACGGGTCACCGGGGAGCTGTTTTTT. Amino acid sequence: CASSFVRVTGELFF. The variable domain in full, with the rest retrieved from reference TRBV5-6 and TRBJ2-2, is DAGVTQSPTHLIKTRGQQVTLRCSPKSGHDTVSWYQQALGQGPQFIFQYYEEEERQRGNFPDRFSGHQFPNYSSELNVNALLLGDSALYLCASSFVRVTGELFFGEGSRLTVL.

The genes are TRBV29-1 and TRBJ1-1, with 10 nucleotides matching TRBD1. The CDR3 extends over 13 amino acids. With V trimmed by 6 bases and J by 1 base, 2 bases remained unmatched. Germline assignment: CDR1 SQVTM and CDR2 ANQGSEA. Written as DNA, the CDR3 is TGCAGCGTGTGGACAGGGGGGAACACTGAAGCTTTCTTT. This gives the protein CSVWTGGNTEAFF.

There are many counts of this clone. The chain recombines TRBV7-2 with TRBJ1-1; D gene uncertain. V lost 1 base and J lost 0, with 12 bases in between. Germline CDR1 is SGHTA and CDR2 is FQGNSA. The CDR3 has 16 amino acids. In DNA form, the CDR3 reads TGTGCCAGCAGCTTAGAGATGGTCAGAATGAACACTGAAGCTTTCTTT. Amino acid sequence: CASSLEMVRMNTEAFF.

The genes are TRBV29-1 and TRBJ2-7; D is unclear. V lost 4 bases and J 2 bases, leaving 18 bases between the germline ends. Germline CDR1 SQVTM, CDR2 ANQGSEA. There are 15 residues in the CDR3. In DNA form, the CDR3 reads TGCAGCGTTGCGTGGGCGAATAGACCGACCTACGAGCAGTACTTC. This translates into CSVAWANRPTYEQYF.

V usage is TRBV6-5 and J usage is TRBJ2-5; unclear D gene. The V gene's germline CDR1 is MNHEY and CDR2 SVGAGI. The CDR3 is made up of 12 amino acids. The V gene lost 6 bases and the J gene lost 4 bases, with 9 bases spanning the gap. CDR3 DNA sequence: TGTGCCAGCAGCGGCAGTGTAGAGACCCAGTACTTC. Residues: CASSGSVETQYF.

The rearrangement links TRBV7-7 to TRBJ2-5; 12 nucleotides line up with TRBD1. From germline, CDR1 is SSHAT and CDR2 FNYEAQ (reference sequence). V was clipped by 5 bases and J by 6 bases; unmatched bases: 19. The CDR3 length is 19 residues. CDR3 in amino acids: CASSPPHKEGQGARKTQYF. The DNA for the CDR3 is TGTGCCAGCAGCCCACCCCATAAGGAGGGACAGGGGGCACGAAAGACCCAGTACTTC.

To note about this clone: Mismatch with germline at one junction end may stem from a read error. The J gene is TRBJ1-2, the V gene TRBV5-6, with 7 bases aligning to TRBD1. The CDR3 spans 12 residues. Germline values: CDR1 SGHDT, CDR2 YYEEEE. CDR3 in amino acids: CASSRWRGGNDF. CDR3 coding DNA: TGTGCCAGCAGCCGATGGAGAGGGGGCAACGACTTC. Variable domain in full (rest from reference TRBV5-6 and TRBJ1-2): DAGVTQSPTHLIKTRGQQVTLRCSPKSGHDTVSWYQQALGQGPQFIFQYYEEEERQRGNFPDRFSGHQFPNYSSELNVNALLLGDSALYLCASSRWRGGNDFGSGTRLTVV.

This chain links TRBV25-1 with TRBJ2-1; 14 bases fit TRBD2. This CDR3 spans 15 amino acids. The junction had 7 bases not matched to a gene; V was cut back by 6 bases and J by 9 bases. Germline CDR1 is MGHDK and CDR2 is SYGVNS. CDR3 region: CASRQTSGGAGEQFF. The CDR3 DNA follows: TGTGCCAGCAGGCAGACTAGCGGGGGGGCAGGTGAGCAGTTCTTC.

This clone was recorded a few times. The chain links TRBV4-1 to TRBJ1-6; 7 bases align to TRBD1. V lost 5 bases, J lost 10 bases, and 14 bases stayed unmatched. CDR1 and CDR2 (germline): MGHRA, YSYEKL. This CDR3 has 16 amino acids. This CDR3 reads CASSASSTGRGSPLHF. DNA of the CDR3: TGCGCCAGCAGCGCGAGTTCGACAGGGCGCGGCTCACCCCTCCACTTT.

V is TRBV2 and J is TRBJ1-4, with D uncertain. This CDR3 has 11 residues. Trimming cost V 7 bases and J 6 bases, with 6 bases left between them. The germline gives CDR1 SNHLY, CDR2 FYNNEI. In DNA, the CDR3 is TGTGCCAGCAACCTAGATGAAAAACTGTTTTTT. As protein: CASNLDEKLFF.

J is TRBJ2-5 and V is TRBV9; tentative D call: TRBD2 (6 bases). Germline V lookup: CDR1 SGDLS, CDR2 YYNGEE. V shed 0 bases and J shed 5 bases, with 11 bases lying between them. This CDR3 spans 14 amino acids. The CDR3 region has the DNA TGTGCCAGCAGCGTAGGGGGCGGGGTGGAGACCCAGTACTTC. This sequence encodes CASSVGGGVETQYF.

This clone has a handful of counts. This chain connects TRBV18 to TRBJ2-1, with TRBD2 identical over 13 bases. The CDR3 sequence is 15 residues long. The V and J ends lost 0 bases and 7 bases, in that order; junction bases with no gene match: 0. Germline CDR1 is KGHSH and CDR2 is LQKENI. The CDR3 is CASSPPGLAGNEQFF. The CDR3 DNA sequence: TGTGCCAGCTCACCACCGGGACTAGCGGGGAATGAGCAGTTCTTC. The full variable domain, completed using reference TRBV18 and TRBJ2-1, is NAGVMQNPRHLVRRRGQEARLRCSPMKGHSHVYWYRQLPEEGLKFMVYLQKENIIDESGMPKERFSAEFPKEGPSILRIQQVVRGDSAAYFCASSPPGLAGNEQFFGPGTRLTVL.

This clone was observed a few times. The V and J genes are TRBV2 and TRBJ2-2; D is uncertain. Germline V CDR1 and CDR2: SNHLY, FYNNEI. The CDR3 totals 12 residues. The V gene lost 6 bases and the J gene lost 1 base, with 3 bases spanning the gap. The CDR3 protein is CASRLNTGELFF. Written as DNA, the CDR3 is TGTGCCAGCAGGCTGAACACCGGGGAGCTGTTTTTT.

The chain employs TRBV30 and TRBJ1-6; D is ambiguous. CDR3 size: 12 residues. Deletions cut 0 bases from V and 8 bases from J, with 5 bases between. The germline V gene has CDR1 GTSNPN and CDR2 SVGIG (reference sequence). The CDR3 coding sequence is TGTGCCTGGAGTGTACTGGATTCACCCCTCCACTTT. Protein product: CAWSVLDSPLHF.

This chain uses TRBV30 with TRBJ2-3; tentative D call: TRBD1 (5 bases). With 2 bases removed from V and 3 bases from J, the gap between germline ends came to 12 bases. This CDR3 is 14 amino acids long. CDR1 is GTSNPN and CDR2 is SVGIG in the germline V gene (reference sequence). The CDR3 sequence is CAWSLGVATDTQYF. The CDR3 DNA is TGTGCCTGGAGTCTAGGGGTTGCGACAGATACGCAGTATTTT.